A single T cell receptor (beta chain) is shown here with its context. The data derive from a study of cytomegalovirus exposure and HLA in healthy donors. The V gene's germline CDR1 is SGHDT and CDR2 YYEEEE. The CDR3 runs to 16 residues. The V gene lost 7 bases and the J gene lost 2 bases, with 20 bases spanning the gap. PCR primers comprised 60 Vbeta and 13 Jbeta primers. Authors' data handling: A later analysis counted roughly 74 million unique TCR beta chains, roughly 11 million shared. Data came from immunoSEQ multiplex PCR; TCRdb stores just in-frame clones and leaves some out. V and J calls and clone size follow that table, whereas D and trimming were derived from the DNA. The sample lists approximately 160,000 clones, approximately 84% occurring once.

The chain couples TRBV5-6 to TRBJ2-3; D not resolved. Sequences were obtained from PBMCs. This clonotype originated in a woman in her 40s in good health and CMV-seropositive. The CDR3 bases are TGTGCCAGCGAAATAAAAAGCACGCCCCTCACAGATACGCAGTATTTT. It is translated as CASEIKSTPLTDTQYF.